The rows below give T cell receptor beta chains drawn from one sample of a study of CD4 T cells in relation to SARS-CoV-2 and coronaviruses. Profiling relied on immunoSEQ multiplex PCR, and the TCRdb table lists in-frame clones only, not all of them. Of roughly 19,000 clones detected, less than 80% appear once; the ten largest clones hold 16%. For these receptors, no antigen is known. The sequenced sample consisted of CD4+ T cells from PBMCs, cultured in vitro. The receptors derive from a human donor in good health. CDR3s include the opening cysteine and the closing phenylalanine or tryptophan. Each record gives: J gene, clone size, D gene, V gene, CDR3 protein, CDR3 DNA. D genes are given only for firm matches. The size entry is marked missing in some rows and otherwise reads once, few, many or a size class.

>TRBJ1-6|NA|TRBD1|TRBV3-1/TRBV3-2
CASSLGQGSSPLHF
TGTGCCAGCAGCTTGGGACAGGGAAGTTCACCCCTCCACTTT
>TRBJ1-3|few|NA|TRBV20-1
CSASRGFSGNTIYF
TGCAGTGCTAGTCGGGGATTCTCTGGAAACACCATATATTTT
>TRBJ2-7|NA|NA|TRBV5-1
CASSSGWSRSHHEQYF
TGCGCCAGCAGCTCGGGGTGGAGCAGATCCCATCACGAGCAGTACTTC
>TRBJ1-1|NA|NA|TRBV30
CAWIVGGGTEAFF
TGTGCCTGGATCGTAGGGGGTGGCACTGAAGCTTTCTTT
>TRBJ2-7|NA|NA|TRBV5-4
CASSHGSFPNEQYF
TGTGCCAGCAGCCACGGCAGTTTCCCGAACGAGCAGTACTTC
>TRBJ2-7|few|NA|TRBV29-1
CSVGPPFGEQYF
TGCAGCGTTGGGCCCCCCTTCGGAGAGCAGTACTTC
>TRBJ2-3|once|NA|TRBV2
CASSEGQVSTDTQYF
TGTGCCAGCAGTGAAGGACAGGTTAGCACAGATACGCAGTATTTT
>TRBJ2-7|NA|NA|TRBV6-5
CASTFLSRDYEQYF
TGTGCCAGCACTTTCCTATCCCGGGACTACGAGCAGTACTTC
>TRBJ2-7|NA|NA|TRBV9
CASSTEGEQYF
TGTGCCAGCAGCACGGAGGGGGAGCAGTACTTC
>TRBJ1-3|NA|NA|TRBV2
CASRLGPKPGNTIYF
TGTGCCAGCAGGCTGGGACCGAAGCCCGGAAACACCATATATTTT
>TRBJ2-3|NA|NA|TRBV9
CASSGGGRGTDTQYF
TGTGCCAGCAGCGGGGGCGGTAGGGGCACAGATACGCAGTATTTT